Shown below are 11 T cell receptor beta chains from a single sample sequenced in a study of metastatic and nonmetastatic thyroid tumors. TCRdb ran MiXCR on the PCR reads. The sample has under 20,000 clones, about 32% seen once. Each patient went into thyroid surgery without having received any treatment. Sequencing was performed on tumor tissue. These receptors were obtained from a male donor with papillary thyroid cancer or a benign thyroid nodule (not recorded which). Some clones in this sample may be carry-over from other donors' samples.

J is TRBJ2-7 and V is TRBV29-1; D gene ambiguous. This CDR3 contains 12 residues. Germline lookup yields CDR1 SQVTM and CDR2 ANQGSEA. Between the trimmed V and J ends, which lost 4 bases and 0 bases, there was a span of 7 bases. The CDR3 is CSVGQTSYEQYF. CDR3 nucleotide sequence: TGCAGCGTTGGGCAGACCTCCTACGAGCAGTACTTC.

This chain links TRBV7-9 with TRBJ1-2; TRBD1 might be the D (6 bases). The V end was cut by 6 bases, the J end by 5 bases, with 13 bases between. CDR1 SEHNR and CDR2 FQNEAQ come from the germline V gene (reference sequence). The CDR3 has 13 amino acids. CDR3 region: CASRPGTQYGYTF. The CDR3 DNA reads TGTGCCAGCAGACCCGGGACACAGTATGGCTACACCTTC.

The gene calls are TRBV5-1 and TRBJ2-3; D uncertain. V was clipped by 1 base and J by 1 base, with 10 bases between them. From germline, CDR1 is SGHRS and CDR2 YFSETQ. The CDR3 runs 15 residues. CDR3 DNA sequence: TGCGCCAGCAGCTTGTATGAGCTCCGCACAGATACGCAGTATTTT. Translated: CASSLYELRTDTQYF.

This clone is labeled as medium-sized. The same CDR3 is also encoded by other DNA sequences in this sample. The chain uses TRBV6-1 and TRBJ2-1, with D perhaps TRBD2 (5 bases). Germline V gives CDR1 MNHNS, CDR2 SASEGT. There are 16 residues in the CDR3. V lost 2 bases and J lost 3, with 14 bases in between. For the CDR3, the DNA is TGTGCCAGCAGTGAACATGTGGCGCGGGTCTACAATGAGCAGTTCTTC. This encodes CASSEHVARVYNEQFF.

This clone has just a few counts. The junction does not match germline at one end; this may be a read error. The chain joins TRBV29-1 to TRBJ1-1; D uncertain. Germline lookup yields CDR1 SQVTM and CDR2 ANQGSEA. The CDR3 is made up of 12 amino acids. DNA of the CDR3: TGCAGCGTTCAGGATGGGAACACTGAATCTTGCTTT. Residues: CSVQDGNTESCF.

This clone is labeled as medium-sized. The V and J genes are TRBV9 and TRBJ1-4; 7 bases are shared with TRBD1. The ends lost 4 bases at V and 0 bases at J; junction bases unmatched: 6. Germline V gives CDR1 SGDLS, CDR2 YYNGEE. CDR3 length: 16 residues. CDR3 in DNA: TGTGCCAGCAGCCCGGCAGGGGGGGCAACTAATGAAAAACTGTTTTTT. This sequence encodes CASSPAGGATNEKLFF.

This clone came up many times. The chain's CDR3 is CASSLGGAPGELFF. CDR3 DNA sequence: TGTGCCAGCAGTTTAGGCGGGGCCCCCGGGGAGCTGTTTTTT. The chain uses TRBV27 and TRBJ2-2; the D gene is possibly TRBD2 (6 bases). This CDR3 region has 14 residues. The V and J ends lost 2 bases and 6 bases respectively, with 10 bases between them. Germline CDR1 reads MNHEY; CDR2 reads SMNVEV (reference sequence).

This clone was counted a single time. The rearrangement links TRBV20-1 to TRBJ1-4, with TRBD1 as a possible D gene (6 bases). Looked up from germline, CDR1 is DFQATT and CDR2 is SNEGSKA (reference sequence). V gave up 1 base and J gave up 3 bases, with 12 bases separating them. The CDR3 contains 15 residues. The CDR3 is CSARAPGVANEKLFF. The CDR3 DNA reads as TGCAGTGCTAGAGCCCCAGGGGTGGCTAATGAAAAACTGTTTTTT.

This clone showed up many times. The chain employs TRBV12-3 or TRBV12-4 and TRBJ2-4; possibly TRBD1 or TRBD2 for D (7 bases each). This CDR3 region has 19 residues. Between the trimmed V and J ends, which lost 2 bases and 0 bases, there was a span of 20 bases. This CDR3 is CASSLYPARGGLAKNIQYF. The DNA of the CDR3 is TGTGCCAGCAGTTTATACCCAGCCAGGGGGGGCTTAGCCAAAAACATTCAGTACTTC.

This clone was seen at least ten times. This chain joins TRBV6-1 and TRBJ1-1, with D possibly being TRBD1 (5 bases). V was clipped by 6 bases and J by 11 bases, with 13 bases between them. Germline V gene lookup returns CDR1 MNHNS and CDR2 SASEGT. CDR3 size: 11 residues. The CDR3 region has the DNA TGTGCCAGCAGCCAAGGAAGGGGCGCTTTCTTT. Translated: CASSQGRGAFF.

In its sample, this clone was seen a few times. V usage is TRBV12-3 or TRBV12-4 and J usage is TRBJ2-7, with 10 bases identical to TRBD2. The CDR3 is made up of 15 amino acids. J was trimmed by 2 bases and V by 5 bases; bases with no gene match: 6. The CDR3 loop reads CASSQLAGFTYEQYF. The CDR3 DNA reads TGTGCCAGCAGTCAACTAGCGGGGTTCACCTACGAGCAGTACTTC.